The 26 T cell receptor beta chains below were found in one sample sequenced in a study of radiotherapy plus CTLA-4 blockade in lung cancer. TCRdb's copy holds only in-frame clones and misses some; the assay was immunoSEQ multiplex PCR. The data hold tens of thousands of clones, with 78% observed a single time. Material: peripheral blood, obtained from a patient treated with radiotherapy plus ipilimumab. The receptors originated from a human donor with non-small cell lung cancer who had a complete response to radiotherapy plus ipilimumab.

This rearrangement joins TRBV5-6 to TRBJ1-1; no clear D. The germline V and J ends were trimmed by 9 bases and 1 base, with 13 bases remaining between them. The CDR3 covers 13 residues. From germline, CDR1 is SGHDT and CDR2 YYEEEE. CDR3 DNA sequence: TGTGCCACCTATGTTCGAGGGAACACTGAAGCTTTCTTT. This sequence encodes CATYVRGNTEAFF.

The genes are TRBV6-6 and TRBJ1-2; D not certain. Trimming removed 2 bases at V and 2 bases at J, with 3 bases between. Germline V gene lookup returns CDR1 MNHNY and CDR2 SVGAGI (reference sequence). The CDR3 length is 12 residues. The CDR3 loop is CASSYPNYGYTF. CDR3 bases: TGTGCCAGCAGTTACCCAAACTATGGCTACACCTTC.

This clone was observed once. This chain links TRBV11-3 with TRBJ2-3; 8 bases align to TRBD1. The CDR3 loop spans 13 amino acids. V was clipped by 8 bases and J by 6 bases; unmatched bases: 7. CDR1 is SGHNT and CDR2 is YENEEA in the germline V gene. In nucleotides, the CDR3 is TGTGCCAGCGCGACAGGGGCCTCCGATACGCAGTATTTT. Its protein product is CASATGASDTQYF.

The chain couples TRBV6-1 to TRBJ2-3, with D maybe TRBD1 (6 bases). The CDR3 is 14 residues long. V was trimmed by 3 bases and J by 6 bases, leaving 13 bases between them. CDR1 MNHNS and CDR2 SASEGT come from the germline V gene. In DNA form, the CDR3 reads TGTGCCAGCAGTGATGGGGGCCTGACGGATACGCAGTATTTT. Its protein is CASSDGGLTDTQYF.

The gene calls are TRBV7-2 and TRBJ2-7; tentatively, D is TRBD2 (5 bases). The CDR3 consists of 12 residues. V gave up 6 bases and J gave up 7 bases, with 13 bases separating them. Germline CDR1 reads SGHTA; CDR2 reads FQGNSA. The CDR3 DNA sequence: TGTGCCAGCAGGCCGGACTTGGGGGAGCAGTACTTC. It yields the protein CASRPDLGEQYF.

The chain couples TRBV7-6 to TRBJ1-5; D gene ambiguous. The CDR3 length is 14 residues. V was cut by 5 bases and J by 3 bases, with 11 bases left in between. Germline V lookup: CDR1 SGHVS, CDR2 FNYEAQ. In nucleotides, the CDR3 is TGTGCCAGCAGCCTACCCGGTTTCAATCAGCCCCAGCATTTT. It encodes CASSLPGFNQPQHF. Looking up the rest from reference TRBV7-6 and TRBJ1-5 gives the full variable domain: GAGVSQSPRYKVTKRGQDVALRCDPISGHVSLYWYRQALGQGPEFLTYFNYEAQQDKSGLPNDRFSAERPEGSISTLTIQRTEQRDSAMYRCASSLPGFNQPQHFGDGTRLSIL.

The rearrangement links TRBV6-5 to TRBJ1-4; the D is unclear. Germline CDR1 MNHEY, CDR2 SVGAGI. The CDR3 length is 12 residues. Trimming removed 6 bases at V and 7 bases at J, with 9 bases between. This chain's CDR3 is CASRRRGEKLFF. CDR3 sequence (DNA): TGTGCCAGCAGACGCCGGGGTGAAAAACTGTTTTTT.

The CDR3 DNA reads TGTGCCAGCAGCCGCATGGGCCTAAGAGGGAGTATGGCAGATACGCAGTATTTT. Residues: CASSRMGLRGSMADTQYF. The genes are TRBV11-3 and TRBJ2-3; D might be TRBD2 (5 bases). This CDR3 is built from 18 residues. V was trimmed by 5 bases and J by 4 bases, leaving 25 bases between them. Germline V gene data show CDR1 as SGHNT and CDR2 as YENEEA. Drawing the rest from reference TRBV11-3 and TRBJ2-3, the complete variable domain is EAGVVQSPRYKIIEKKQPVAFWCNPISGHNTLYWYLQNLGQGPELLIRYENEEAVDDSQLPKDRFSAERLKGVDSTLKIQPAELGDSAVYLCASSRMGLRGSMADTQYFGPGTRLTVL.

This clone was observed once. V and J are TRBV29-1 and TRBJ2-5; TRBD2 might be the D (5 bases). CDR3 length: 14 amino acids. Trimming stripped 7 bases from V and 5 bases from J, with 20 bases between. The germline gives CDR1 SQVTM, CDR2 ANQGSEA. As DNA, the CDR3 is TGCAGCGCTCATGGGCGGGTCTCTGGGGAGACCCAGTACTTC. This codes for CSAHGRVSGETQYF.

This chain connects TRBV5-4 to TRBJ2-2; 10 nucleotides line up with TRBD1. Germline trimming cut 5 bases from V and 7 bases from J; bases unmatched to any gene: 8. The CDR3 covers 15 residues. Germline loops: CDR1 SGHNT, CDR2 YYREEE (reference sequence). Here the CDR3 DNA reads TGTGCCAGCAGTGAGGGGACAGGGGATGTCGGGGAGCTGTTTTTT. Protein product: CASSEGTGDVGELFF.

The gene calls are TRBV4-3 and TRBJ1-6, with 10 bases that match TRBD1. The germline gives CDR1 LGHNA, CDR2 YSLEER. The CDR3 spans 16 residues. The junction had 3 bases not matched to a gene; V was cut back by 1 base and J by 6 bases. The DNA for the CDR3 is TGCGCCAGCAGCCAAGGACAGGGGGCTCTTAATTCACCCCTCCACTTT. Translating it yields CASSQGQGALNSPLHF.

The chain is built from TRBV6-1 and TRBJ1-2; 8 bases are shared with TRBD1. Germline V gene data show CDR1 as MNHNS and CDR2 as SASEGT. The CDR3 runs 14 residues. V lost 6 bases, J lost 3 bases, and 6 bases stayed unmatched. The CDR3 DNA follows: TGTGCCAGCAGCCCAGGGGGCGCGGACTATGGCTACACCTTC. Its translation is CASSPGGADYGYTF.

This clone was seen more than once but under ten times. V and J are TRBV4-1 and TRBJ2-5, with 9 bases aligning to TRBD1. The V segment lost 1 base and the J segment 5 bases; nucleotides outside the gene matches: 5. From germline, CDR1 is MGHRA and CDR2 YSYEKL. CDR3 size: 15 residues. The CDR3 coding sequence is TGCGCCAGCAGCCAAGGGGACAGGGAATATGAGACCCAGTACTTC. This gives the protein CASSQGDREYETQYF.

The rearrangement links TRBV11-3 to TRBJ2-3; D is possibly TRBD1 (6 bases). The CDR3 consists of 15 residues. Deletions cut 3 bases from V and 4 bases from J, with 14 bases between. Germline loops: CDR1 SGHNT, CDR2 YENEEA. Written as DNA, the CDR3 is TGTGCCAGCAGCTTGGGCCTAGGGGGACCAGATACGCAGTATTTT. Protein sequence: CASSLGLGGPDTQYF.

The rearrangement joins TRBV7-2 to TRBJ2-1; 9 bases are shared with TRBD2. The V and J ends lost 6 bases and 7 bases, in that order; junction bases with no gene match: 10. The germline gives CDR1 SGHTA, CDR2 FQGNSA. The CDR3 is made up of 15 amino acids. This CDR3 is CASSLGSGRNNEQFF. The CDR3 bases are TGTGCCAGCAGTCTGGGTAGCGGGAGAAATAATGAGCAGTTCTTC. The full variable domain, rest sourced from reference TRBV7-2 and TRBJ2-1, is GAGVSQSPSNKVTEKGKDVELRCDPISGHTALYWYRQSLGQGLEFLIYFQGNSAPDKSGLPSDRFSAERTGGSVSTLTIQRTQQEDSAVYLCASSLGSGRNNEQFFGPGTRLTVL.

The J gene is TRBJ2-7, the V gene TRBV7-9; 14 bases fit TRBD2. The V segment lost 2 bases and the J segment 2 bases; nucleotides outside the gene matches: 8. This CDR3 is 18 amino acids long. Germline loops: CDR1 SEHNR, CDR2 FQNEAQ (reference sequence). The CDR3 DNA reads as TGTGCCAGCAGCTTACGCGGGGGGACTAGCGGGAGAGCCTACGAGCAGTACGTC. It codes for CASSLRGGTSGRAYEQYV.

The chain recombines TRBV29-1 with TRBJ2-7; D may be TRBD1 (5 bases). V was cut by 4 bases and J by 4 bases, with 14 bases left in between. The CDR3 contains 13 residues. CDR1 and CDR2 from the germline V gene are SQVTM and ANQGSEA. CDR3 sequence (DNA): TGCAGCGTTGGACAGTCGGTAGGTTACGAGCAGTACTTC. This encodes CSVGQSVGYEQYF.

This chain uses TRBV29-1 with TRBJ1-1; tentatively, D is TRBD1 (6 bases). The CDR3 consists of 13 residues. V lost 7 bases to trimming and J lost 0 bases, with 12 bases between them. Germline V gene data show CDR1 as SQVTM and CDR2 as ANQGSEA. The CDR3 reads CSGTGHLNTEAFF. The CDR3 DNA is TGCAGCGGGACGGGACACCTGAACACTGAAGCTTTCTTT.

The rearrangement uses TRBV9 and TRBJ1-4, with D perhaps matching TRBD1 (5 bases). The CDR3 totals 15 residues. CDR1 is SGDLS, CDR2 YYNGEE, per germline. The V end was cut by 0 bases, the J end by 3 bases, with 9 bases between. This CDR3 reads CASSVGGVANEKLFF. CDR3 nucleotide sequence: TGTGCCAGCAGCGTAGGGGGGGTGGCTAATGAAAAACTGTTTTTT. The variable domain in full, with the rest retrieved from reference TRBV9 and TRBJ1-4, is DSGVTQTPKHLITATGQRVTLRCSPRSGDLSVYWYQQSLDQGLQFLIQYYNGEERAKGNILERFSAQQFPDLHSELNLSSLELGDSALYFCASSVGGVANEKLFFGSGTQLSVL.

In its sample, this clone was seen once. The chain recombines TRBV18 with TRBJ2-2, with 9 nucleotides matching TRBD2. This CDR3 is built from 19 residues. Germline CDR1 and CDR2: KGHSH and LQKENI. Trimming took 2 bases from V and 0 from J; bases not matched to a gene: 10. CDR3 bases: TGTGCCAGCTCACCAAGACTAGCGGAGTTTTCGTCGAACACCGGGGAGCTGTTTTTT. It translates to CASSPRLAEFSSNTGELFF.

This rearrangement joins TRBV5-1 to TRBJ2-5, with TRBD2 matching over 8 bases. CDR3 size: 15 residues. Germline lookup yields CDR1 SGHRS and CDR2 YFSETQ. The trim removed 0 bases at V and 5 bases at J, leaving 6 bases unmatched. CDR3 sequence (DNA): TGCGCCAGCAGCTTGGTAGCGGGGCCTAGGGAGACCCAGTACTTC. It yields the protein CASSLVAGPRETQYF.

V and J are TRBV10-3 and TRBJ1-2, with 7 bases that match TRBD1. CDR1 and CDR2 from the germline V gene are ENHRY and SYGVKD. The CDR3 covers 18 residues. The ends lost 5 bases at V and 2 bases at J; junction bases unmatched: 17. CDR3 coding DNA: TGTGCCATCAGTCAGGTTCAGGGGGGCGCCGTGGAAAACTATGGCTACACCTTC. Its translation is CAISQVQGGAVENYGYTF.

The chain combines TRBV4-2 with TRBJ2-5; no firm D call. This CDR3 is built from 13 residues. Trimming pared 4 bases from V and 2 bases from J, leaving 8 bases between. The V gene's germline CDR1 is LGHNA and CDR2 YNFKEQ. The CDR3: CASSPTPQETQYF. The DNA for the CDR3 is TGTGCCAGCAGCCCCACCCCACAAGAGACCCAGTACTTC.

This sequence joins TRBV7-9 and TRBJ2-7; 8 positions match TRBD1. Germline-derived CDR1 and CDR2 are SEHNR and FQNEAQ (reference sequence). The J segment lost 1 base and the V segment lost 5 bases, leaving 10 bases of the junction unmatched. The CDR3 length is 16 residues. In DNA form, the CDR3 reads TGTGCCAGCAGCGGACAAGACAGGGGACTTTCCTACGAGCAGTACTTC. Protein sequence: CASSGQDRGLSYEQYF.

The chain joins TRBV11-3 to TRBJ1-1, with TRBD1 matching 7 bases. CDR1 is SGHNT, CDR2 YENEEA, per germline. The CDR3 has 15 residues. Trimming cost V 3 bases and J 5 bases; bases outside gene matches: 9. The CDR3 DNA follows: TGTGCCAGCAGCTTGGGTACAGGGGTAGGGACTGAAGCTTTCTTT. This translates into CASSLGTGVGTEAFF. Drawing the rest from reference TRBV11-3 and TRBJ1-1, the complete variable domain is EAGVVQSPRYKIIEKKQPVAFWCNPISGHNTLYWYLQNLGQGPELLIRYENEEAVDDSQLPKDRFSAERLKGVDSTLKIQPAELGDSAVYLCASSLGTGVGTEAFFGQGTRLTVV.

This clone occurred a few times. The V call is TRBV6-6, the J call TRBJ2-7; D tentatively fits TRBD1 or TRBD2 (5 bases each). In germline, CDR1 is MNHNY, CDR2 SVGAGI (reference sequence). V was trimmed by 8 bases and J by 0 bases, leaving 17 bases between them. The CDR3 is 15 amino acids. Here the CDR3 reads CASVSGRIDSYEQYF. DNA of the CDR3: TGTGCCAGCGTCTCGGGACGGATAGACTCCTACGAGCAGTACTTC.